Here is one TCR beta chain with its context. This specimen comes from a study of PD-1 blockade in classical Hodgkin lymphoma. The table came from immunoSEQ multiplex PCR; TCRdb's copy has only in-frame clones and leaves some out. The sample records roughly 150,000 clones, 78% being singletons. Deletions cut 5 bases from V and 3 bases from J, with 13 bases between. CDR1 and CDR2 (germline): KGHSH, LQKENI. CDR3 length equals 14 residues. Each of the patients experienced relapse following autologous stem cell transplantation, and their brentuximab vedotin exposure differed. This TCR was recovered from a human donor with classical Hodgkin lymphoma. This chain connects TRBV18 to TRBJ1-1; D uncertain. Source: peripheral blood mononuclear cells (PBMCs), taken before the second cycle of nivolumab. CDR3 loop: CASSSSYPDTEAFF. CDR3 bases: TGTGCCAGCTCATCATCCTACCCGGACACTGAAGCTTTCTTT. Complete variable domain (other parts from reference TRBV18 and TRBJ1-1): NAGVMQNPRHLVRRRGQEARLRCSPMKGHSHVYWYRQLPEEGLKFMVYLQKENIIDESGMPKERFSAEFPKEGPSILRIQQVVRGDSAAYFCASSSSYPDTEAFFGQGTRLTVV.